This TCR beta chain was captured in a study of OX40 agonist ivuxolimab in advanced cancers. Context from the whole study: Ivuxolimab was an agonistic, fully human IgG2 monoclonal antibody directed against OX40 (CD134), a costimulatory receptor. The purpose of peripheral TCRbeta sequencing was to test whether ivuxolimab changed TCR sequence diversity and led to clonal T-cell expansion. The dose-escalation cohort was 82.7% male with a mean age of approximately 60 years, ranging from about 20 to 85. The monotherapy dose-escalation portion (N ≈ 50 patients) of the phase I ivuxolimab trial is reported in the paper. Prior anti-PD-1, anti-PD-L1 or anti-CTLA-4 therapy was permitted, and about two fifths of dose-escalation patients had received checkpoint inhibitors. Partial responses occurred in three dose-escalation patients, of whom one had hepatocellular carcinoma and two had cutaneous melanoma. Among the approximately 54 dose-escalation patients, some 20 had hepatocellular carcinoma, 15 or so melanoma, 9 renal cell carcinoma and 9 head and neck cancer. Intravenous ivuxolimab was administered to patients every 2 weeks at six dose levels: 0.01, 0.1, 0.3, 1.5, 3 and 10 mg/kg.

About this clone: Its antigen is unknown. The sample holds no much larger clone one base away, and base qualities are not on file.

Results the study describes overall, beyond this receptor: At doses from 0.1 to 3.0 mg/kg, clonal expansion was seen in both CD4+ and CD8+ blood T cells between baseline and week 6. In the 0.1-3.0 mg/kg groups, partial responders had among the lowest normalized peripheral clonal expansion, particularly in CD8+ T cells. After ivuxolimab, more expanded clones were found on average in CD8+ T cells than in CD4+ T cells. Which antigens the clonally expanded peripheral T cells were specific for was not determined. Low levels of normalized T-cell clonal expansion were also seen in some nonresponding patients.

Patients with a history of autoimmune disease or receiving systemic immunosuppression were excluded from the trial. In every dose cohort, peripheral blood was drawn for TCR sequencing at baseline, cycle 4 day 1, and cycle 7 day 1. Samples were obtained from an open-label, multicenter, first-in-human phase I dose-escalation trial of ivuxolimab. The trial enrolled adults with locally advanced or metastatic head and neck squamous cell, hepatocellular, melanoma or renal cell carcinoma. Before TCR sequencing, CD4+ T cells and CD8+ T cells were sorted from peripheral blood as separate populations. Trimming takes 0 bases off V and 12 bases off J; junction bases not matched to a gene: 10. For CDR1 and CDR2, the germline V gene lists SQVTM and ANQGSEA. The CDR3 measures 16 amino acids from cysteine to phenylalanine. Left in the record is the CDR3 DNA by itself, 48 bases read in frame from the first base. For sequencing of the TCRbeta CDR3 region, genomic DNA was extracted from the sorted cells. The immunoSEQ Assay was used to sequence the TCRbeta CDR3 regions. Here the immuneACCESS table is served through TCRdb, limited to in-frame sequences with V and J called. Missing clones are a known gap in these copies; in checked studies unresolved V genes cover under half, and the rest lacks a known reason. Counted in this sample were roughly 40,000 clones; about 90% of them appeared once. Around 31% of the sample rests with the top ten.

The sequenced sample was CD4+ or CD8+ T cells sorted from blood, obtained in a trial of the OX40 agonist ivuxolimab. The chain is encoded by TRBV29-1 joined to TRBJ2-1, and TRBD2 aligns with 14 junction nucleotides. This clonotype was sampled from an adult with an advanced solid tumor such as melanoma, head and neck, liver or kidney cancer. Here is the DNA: TGCAGCGTTGAAGATCTTGCGGGACTAGCGGGAGTGGCGCAGTTCTTC. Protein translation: CSVEDLAGLAGVAQFF.